This T cell receptor (beta chain) was sequenced in a study of T-cell reconstitution after alpha-beta-depleted transplantation in children listed by TCRdb under 2016. Background for the entire study: Using TCR repertoire profiling, the study quantitatively followed how T-cell immune reconstitution unfolded in children after TCRalphabeta/CD19-depleted allogeneic hematopoietic cell transplantation.

Receptor amplification or capture employed PCR. Reads for this sample came from an Illumina HiSeq 2500. To normalize quantification of the TCRbeta repertoire, the TCR libraries were built with molecular barcoding that relied on unique molecular identifiers. TCRdb's own reprocessing of the public reads used fastp at Q25 and MiXCR and kept productive beta chains. Rows are combined by CDR3 protein, so each entry shows the most common genes and DNA. The sample includes about 200,000 distinct CDR3 sequences, with approximately 6.8% observed a single time. Of the sample, roughly 4.7% falls within the top ten clones. The sample's treatment or condition label is to be understood as: allogeneic hematopoietic cell transplantation with graft depleted of TCRalphabeta T cells and CD19 B cells. The transplant recipients were children given TCRalphabeta/CD19-depleted allogeneic hematopoietic cell grafts. Broader findings and caveats from the paper: The frequencies of hyperexpanded clones fell over the following months, and after one year, T-cell counts and TCRbeta diversity were mostly attributed to newly produced T cells. The apparently early alphabetaT-cell count recovery about two months after transplant was reportedly dependent on only several hundred rapidly expanded clones derived from non-depleted graft cells. The high TCRbeta diversity at day 60 in some patients was ascribed to recipient T cells and intrathymic progenitors that had survived conditioning.

This clonotype appeared a few times. It lacks a known antigen. No base quality values were provided; no much bigger clone lies one nucleotide off. CDR1 and CDR2, looked up from the germline V gene, are MDHEN and SYDVKM. The CDR3 numbers 14 residues from cysteine through phenylalanine. Only the CDR3 DNA stays, 42 bases, in frame from base 1. Trimming at the junction amounts to 2 bases on V and 3 bases on J, and the germline ends lie 9 bases apart. The specimen was PBMCs, collected before TCRalphabeta/CD19-depleted stem cell transplant. The rearrangement joined TRBV28 to TRBJ2-3; the D gene is not confidently resolved. This TCR was sampled from a girl under three years old with combined immunodeficiency, due to receive a stem cell transplant. Here the CDR3 is given as CASSLTGMTDTQYF. The nucleotides are TGTGCCAGCAGTTTAACGGGTATGACAGATACGCAGTATTTT.